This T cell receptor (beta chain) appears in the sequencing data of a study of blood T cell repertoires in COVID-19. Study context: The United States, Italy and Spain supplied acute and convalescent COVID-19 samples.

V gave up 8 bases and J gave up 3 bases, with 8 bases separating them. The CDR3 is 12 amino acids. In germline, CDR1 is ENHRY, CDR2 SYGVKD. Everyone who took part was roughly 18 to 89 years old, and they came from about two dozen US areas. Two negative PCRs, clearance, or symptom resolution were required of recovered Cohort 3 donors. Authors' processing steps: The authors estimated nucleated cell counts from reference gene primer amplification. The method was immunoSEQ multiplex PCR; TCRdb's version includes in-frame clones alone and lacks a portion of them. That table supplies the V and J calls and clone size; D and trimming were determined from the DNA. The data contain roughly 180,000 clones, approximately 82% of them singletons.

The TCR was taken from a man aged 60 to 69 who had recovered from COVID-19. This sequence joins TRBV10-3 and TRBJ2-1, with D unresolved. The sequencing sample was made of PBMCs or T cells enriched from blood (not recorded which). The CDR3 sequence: CAIRGNYNEQFF. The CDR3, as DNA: TGTGCCATCCGCGGCAACTACAATGAGCAGTTCTTC.